A selection of T cell receptor beta chains follows, all from one sample in a study of Graves' ophthalmopathy and Graves' hyperthyroidism. From the multiplex PCR reads, TCRdb called clonotypes with MiXCR, one entry per CDR3 protein. The sample records about 550,000 distinct CDR3 sequences, about two fifths being singletons. The specimen sequenced was peripheral blood or thyroid tissue (not recorded which). The receptors originated from an adult man with Graves' hyperthyroidism. Both conserved end residues are part of each CDR3. The order of the fields is D gene, J gene, clone size, V gene, CDR3 DNA, CDR3 protein. The D gene is left open where the match is weak. Clone size is given for some rows only: seen once, a few or many times, or a class if the clone is expanded.

D gene: TRBD2
J gene: TRBJ2-5
clone size: NA
V gene: TRBV29-1
CDR3 DNA: TGCAGCGTTGAAAGGACTAGCGGGATAGGGGAGGAGTTCTTC
CDR3 protein: CSVERTSGIGEEFF

D gene: TRBD1
J gene: TRBJ2-2
clone size: few
V gene: TRBV9
CDR3 DNA: TGTGCCAGCAGCGTAGCTACAGGGGGTATCACCGGGGAGCTGTTTTTT
CDR3 protein: CASSVATGGITGELFF

D gene: NA
J gene: TRBJ2-3
clone size: NA
V gene: TRBV7-9
CDR3 DNA: TGTGCCAGCAGCTTAGTACGCGACAGCAGCACAGATACGCAGTATTTT
CDR3 protein: CASSLVRDSSTDTQYF

D gene: NA
J gene: TRBJ1-1
clone size: many
V gene: TRBV11-2
CDR3 DNA: TGTGCCAGCAGCTTTATGGGCTCAACTGAAGCTTTCTTT
CDR3 protein: CASSFMGSTEAFF

D gene: TRBD1
J gene: TRBJ1-2
clone size: NA
V gene: TRBV2
CDR3 DNA: TGTGCCAGCAGTTACTCGAGTAGTACAGGGGACAACTATGGCTACACCTTC
CDR3 protein: CASSYSSSTGDNYGYTF

D gene: NA
J gene: TRBJ1-5
clone size: many
V gene: TRBV5-1
CDR3 DNA: TGCGCCAGCAGCTTGGACGGGAATAGCAATCAGCCCCAGCATTTT
CDR3 protein: CASSLDGNSNQPQHF

D gene: TRBD1
J gene: TRBJ1-1
clone size: NA
V gene: TRBV2
CDR3 DNA: TGTGCTAGACGACAGGGGGCTGAAGCTTTCTTT
CDR3 protein: CARRQGAEAFF

D gene: NA
J gene: TRBJ1-5
clone size: NA
V gene: TRBV11-2
CDR3 DNA: TGTGCCAGCAGCTTAGGGGGGGCGAGTGAGCATTTT
CDR3 protein: CASSLGGASEHF

D gene: TRBD1
J gene: TRBJ2-5
clone size: NA
V gene: TRBV27
CDR3 DNA: TGTGCCAGCAGTTACAGACAGGGAGAAGAGACCCAGTACTTC
CDR3 protein: CASSYRQGEETQYF

D gene: NA
J gene: TRBJ2-7
clone size: many
V gene: TRBV2
CDR3 DNA: TGTGCCAGCAGTGAAGGCCGGGACCGAAGCTCCTACGAGCAGTACTTC
CDR3 protein: CASSEGRDRSSYEQYF

D gene: NA
J gene: TRBJ2-2
clone size: few
V gene: TRBV5-1
CDR3 DNA: TGCGCCAGCAGCTTGACTAGTATGACCGGGGAGCTGTTTTTT
CDR3 protein: CASSLTSMTGELFF

D gene: NA
J gene: TRBJ1-1
clone size: many
V gene: TRBV10-1
CDR3 DNA: TGCGCCAGCTCTGGGGCTGGGAACACTGAAGCTTTCTTT
CDR3 protein: CASSGAGNTEAFF

D gene: NA
J gene: TRBJ1-1
clone size: many
V gene: TRBV7-8
CDR3 DNA: TGTGCCAGCAGCTTACCACCGCAGGTTCCCCACTTATGGAACACTGAAGCTTTCTTT
CDR3 protein: CASSLPPQVPHLWNTEAFF

D gene: NA
J gene: TRBJ2-7
clone size: many
V gene: TRBV12-3/TRBV12-4
CDR3 DNA: TGTGCCAGCAGTTTAGGGCAGTCTGACGAGCAGTACTTC
CDR3 protein: CASSLGQSDEQYF

D gene: NA
J gene: TRBJ1-6
clone size: few
V gene: TRBV3-1
CDR3 DNA: TGTGCCAGCAGCCAAGACGCATCCCTATACTCACCCCTCCACTTT
CDR3 protein: CASSQDASLYSPLHF

D gene: TRBD1
J gene: TRBJ1-2
clone size: many
V gene: TRBV29-1
CDR3 DNA: TGCAGCGTCCAGGCCGGACAGGGGACCCCAGGGGGCTACACCTTC
CDR3 protein: CSVQAGQGTPGGYTF

D gene: NA
J gene: TRBJ1-1
clone size: many
V gene: TRBV19
CDR3 DNA: TGTGCCAGTAGTATGGGGAATATGGGCACTGAAGCTTTCTTT
CDR3 protein: CASSMGNMGTEAFF

D gene: NA
J gene: TRBJ1-1
clone size: NA
V gene: TRBV7-9
CDR3 DNA: TGTGCCAGCAGCGTAGGGGCGGCCGCCACTGAAGCTTTCTTT
CDR3 protein: CASSVGAAATEAFF

D gene: NA
J gene: TRBJ1-5
clone size: NA
V gene: TRBV2
CDR3 DNA: TGTGCCAGCAGTGGTGGGATTCAGCCCCAGCATTTT
CDR3 protein: CASSGGIQPQHF

D gene: TRBD1
J gene: TRBJ2-2
clone size: few
V gene: TRBV29-1
CDR3 DNA: TGCGGCGTTCAGACAGGGAATACCGGGGAGCTGTTTTTT
CDR3 protein: CGVQTGNTGELFF

D gene: TRBD2
J gene: TRBJ2-7
clone size: NA
V gene: TRBV29-1
CDR3 DNA: TGCGGCGTTGTAATAGCGGGAGGGACCTACGAGCAGTACTTC
CDR3 protein: CGVVIAGGTYEQYF

D gene: NA
J gene: TRBJ2-7
clone size: NA
V gene: TRBV7-9
CDR3 DNA: TGTGCCAGCAGCTTAGTATCTTTCCGGGGATCAAACTACGAGCAGTACTTC
CDR3 protein: CASSLVSFRGSNYEQYF

D gene: NA
J gene: TRBJ2-7
clone size: few
V gene: TRBV14
CDR3 DNA: TGTGCCAGCAGCCAAGTTAACAGTTACGAGCAGTACTTC
CDR3 protein: CASSQVNSYEQYF

D gene: TRBD1
J gene: TRBJ2-5
clone size: NA
V gene: TRBV7-6
CDR3 DNA: TGTGCCAGCAGCTACGGGACAGTGGGGGAGATCCAGTACTTC
CDR3 protein: CASSYGTVGEIQYF

D gene: NA
J gene: TRBJ1-1
clone size: NA
V gene: TRBV6-1
CDR3 DNA: TGTGCCAGCCTTCCGGGTCCTCTTGTTGCAGCGCGCACGAACACTGAAGCTTTCTTT
CDR3 protein: CASLPGPLVAARTNTEAFF

D gene: TRBD2
J gene: TRBJ2-3
clone size: NA
V gene: TRBV5-6
CDR3 DNA: TGTGCCAGCAACGATAAGACTAGCGTGAATACGCAGTATTTT
CDR3 protein: CASNDKTSVNTQYF

D gene: TRBD1
J gene: TRBJ2-2
clone size: many
V gene: TRBV7-9
CDR3 DNA: TGTGCCAGCAGCTTGGACAGGGTGATCACCGGGGAGCTGTTTTTT
CDR3 protein: CASSLDRVITGELFF

D gene: TRBD1
J gene: TRBJ1-1
clone size: few
V gene: TRBV12-3/TRBV12-4
CDR3 DNA: TGTGCCAGCAGTTCCTGGACAGGGCAGAACACTGAAGCTTTCTTT
CDR3 protein: CASSSWTGQNTEAFF

D gene: NA
J gene: TRBJ2-2
clone size: many
V gene: TRBV9
CDR3 DNA: TGTGCCAGCAGCGTAGCAGGGACCGGGGAGCTGTTTTTT
CDR3 protein: CASSVAGTGELFF

D gene: NA
J gene: TRBJ1-1
clone size: many
V gene: TRBV14
CDR3 DNA: TGTGCCAGCAGCCAAGAGGCAGGGTGGAACACTGAAGCTTTCTTT
CDR3 protein: CASSQEAGWNTEAFF

D gene: NA
J gene: TRBJ1-2
clone size: many
V gene: TRBV29-1
CDR3 DNA: TGCAGCGTTGAAGAACCCTTTAGTCAGTCAAACTATGGCTACACCTTC
CDR3 protein: CSVEEPFSQSNYGYTF

D gene: NA
J gene: TRBJ1-1
clone size: few
V gene: TRBV19
CDR3 DNA: TGTGCCAGTAGGCTGGGTTTGAACACTGAAGCTTTCTTT
CDR3 protein: CASRLGLNTEAFF

D gene: TRBD1
J gene: TRBJ1-2
clone size: few
V gene: TRBV2
CDR3 DNA: TGTGCCAGCAGGGGGACAGAAGACTACCCTCGCTATGGCTACACCTTC
CDR3 protein: CASRGTEDYPRYGYTF